This T cell receptor beta chain was recovered during a study of OX40 agonist ivuxolimab in advanced cancers. Study background: Hepatocellular carcinoma, melanoma, renal cell or head and neck cancer was diagnosed in the dose-escalation patients. Patients achieving partial responses numbered three: one hepatocellular carcinoma case and two cutaneous melanoma cases.

TCRdb's copy holds only in-frame clones and misses some; the assay was immunoSEQ multiplex PCR. The sample carries around 83,000 clones, roughly 91% recorded once. Deletions cut 4 bases from V and 6 bases from J, with 19 bases between. The CDR3 runs to 15 residues. CDR1 is MNHEY, CDR2 SMNVEV, per germline (reference sequence). Findings of the study overall: Mean expanded clone counts were higher in CD8+ than CD4+ T cells. It was not determined which antigens were specifically recognized by the peripheral T cells that had undergone clonal expansion.

Details on this clone: The target antigen is unknown.

The sequence was obtained from an adult with an advanced solid tumor such as melanoma, head and neck, liver or kidney cancer. The material was CD4+ or CD8+ T cells sorted from blood, obtained in a trial of the OX40 agonist ivuxolimab. The rearrangement uses TRBV27 and TRBJ2-7, with D tentatively TRBD2 (6 bases). The CDR3 bases are TGTGCCAGCAGTTCCCTCCCGGCCTTCGGGGGCGAGCAGTACTTC. Protein sequence: CASSSLPAFGGEQYF.